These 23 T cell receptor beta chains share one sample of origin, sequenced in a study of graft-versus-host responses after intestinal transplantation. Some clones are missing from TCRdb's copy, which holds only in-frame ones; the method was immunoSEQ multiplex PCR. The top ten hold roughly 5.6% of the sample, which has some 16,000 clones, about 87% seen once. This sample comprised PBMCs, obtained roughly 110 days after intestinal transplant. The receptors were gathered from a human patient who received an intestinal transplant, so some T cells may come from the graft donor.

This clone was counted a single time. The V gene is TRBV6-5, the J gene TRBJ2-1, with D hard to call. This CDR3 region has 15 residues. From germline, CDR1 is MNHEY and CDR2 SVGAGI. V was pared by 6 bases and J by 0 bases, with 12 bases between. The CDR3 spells CASSPRLSSYNEQFF. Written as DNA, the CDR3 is TGTGCCAGCAGCCCTCGATTAAGCTCCTACAATGAGCAGTTCTTC.

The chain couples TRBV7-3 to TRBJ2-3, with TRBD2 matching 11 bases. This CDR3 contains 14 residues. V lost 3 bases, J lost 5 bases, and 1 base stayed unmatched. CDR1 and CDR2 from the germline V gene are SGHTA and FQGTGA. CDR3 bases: TGTGCCAGCAGCTTGACTAGCGGGAAAGATACGCAGTATTTT. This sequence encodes CASSLTSGKDTQYF.

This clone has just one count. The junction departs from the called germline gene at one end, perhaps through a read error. CDR3 in DNA: TGTGCCAGGAGTGCTAACAGGGACCGTGAGCAGTTCTTC. It encodes CARSANRDREQFF. This sequence joins TRBV6-1 and TRBJ2-1; weak D call: TRBD1 (6 bases). The CDR3 has 13 residues. Germline CDR1 is MNHNS and CDR2 is SASEGT.

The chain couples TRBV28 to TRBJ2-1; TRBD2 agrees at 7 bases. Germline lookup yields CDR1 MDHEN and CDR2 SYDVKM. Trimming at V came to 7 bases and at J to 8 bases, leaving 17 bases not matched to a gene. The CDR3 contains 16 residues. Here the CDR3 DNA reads TGTGCCAGCATTTTTTCGAGTACTAGCCGGGGGGATGAGCAGTTCTTC. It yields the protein CASIFSSTSRGDEQFF.

The CDR3 is CASRLWTGGDYGYTF. The CDR3 DNA follows: TGCGCCAGCAGACTCTGGACAGGGGGGGACTATGGCTACACCTTC. V gene TRBV4-1 combines with J gene TRBJ1-2, with TRBD1 matching 10 bases. The CDR3 runs 15 residues. The J segment lost 3 bases and the V segment lost 6 bases, leaving 7 bases of the junction unmatched. CDR1 and CDR2 from the germline V gene are MGHRA and YSYEKL.

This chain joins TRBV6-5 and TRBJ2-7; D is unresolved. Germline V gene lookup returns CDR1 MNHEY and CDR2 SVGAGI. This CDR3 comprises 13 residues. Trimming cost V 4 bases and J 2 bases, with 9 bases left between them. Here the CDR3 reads CASSLQSTYEQYF. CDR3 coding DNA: TGTGCCAGCAGTTTGCAGAGTACCTACGAGCAGTACTTC.

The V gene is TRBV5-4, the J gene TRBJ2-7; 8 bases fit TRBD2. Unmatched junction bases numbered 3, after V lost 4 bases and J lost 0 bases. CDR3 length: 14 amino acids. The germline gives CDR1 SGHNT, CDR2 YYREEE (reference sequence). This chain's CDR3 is CASSTSGSSYEQYF. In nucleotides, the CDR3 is TGTGCCAGCAGCACCAGCGGGAGCTCCTACGAGCAGTACTTC.

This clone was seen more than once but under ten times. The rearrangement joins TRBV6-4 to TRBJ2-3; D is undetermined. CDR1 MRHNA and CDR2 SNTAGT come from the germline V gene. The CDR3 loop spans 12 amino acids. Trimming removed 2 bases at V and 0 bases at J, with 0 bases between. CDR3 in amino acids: CASSDSTDTQYF. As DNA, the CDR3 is TGTGCCAGCAGTGACAGCACAGATACGCAGTATTTT.

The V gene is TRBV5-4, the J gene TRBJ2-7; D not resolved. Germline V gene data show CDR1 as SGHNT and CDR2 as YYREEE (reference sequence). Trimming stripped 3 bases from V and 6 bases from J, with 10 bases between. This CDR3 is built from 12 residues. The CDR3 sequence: CASSYTEAEQYF. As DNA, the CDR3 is TGTGCCAGCAGCTACACAGAAGCCGAGCAGTACTTC.

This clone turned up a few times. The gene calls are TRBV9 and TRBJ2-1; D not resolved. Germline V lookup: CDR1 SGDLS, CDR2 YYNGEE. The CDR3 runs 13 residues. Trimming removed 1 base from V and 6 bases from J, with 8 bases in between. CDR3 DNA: TGTGCCAGCAGCGTATCCGTCGGCAATGAGCAGTTCTTC. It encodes CASSVSVGNEQFF.

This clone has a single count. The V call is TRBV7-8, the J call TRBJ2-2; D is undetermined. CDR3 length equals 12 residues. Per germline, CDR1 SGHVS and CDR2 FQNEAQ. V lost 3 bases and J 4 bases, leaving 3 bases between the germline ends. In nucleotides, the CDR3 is TGTGCCAGCAGCTTCAGCACCGGGGAGCTGTTTTTT. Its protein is CASSFSTGELFF.

This CDR3 reads CASSLEGTTSYEQYF. The CDR3 DNA reads TGCGCCAGCAGCTTGGAAGGGACCACCTCCTACGAGCAGTACTTC. The chain employs TRBV5-1 and TRBJ2-7, with D perhaps given as TRBD1 or TRBD2 (5 bases each). The germline V gene encodes CDR1 SGHRS and CDR2 YFSETQ. This CDR3 has 15 amino acids. Trimming cost V 0 bases and J 0 bases, with 10 bases left between them.

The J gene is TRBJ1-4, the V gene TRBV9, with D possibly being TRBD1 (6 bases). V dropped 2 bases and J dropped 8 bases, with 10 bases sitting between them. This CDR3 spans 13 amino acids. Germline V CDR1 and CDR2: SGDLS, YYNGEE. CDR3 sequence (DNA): TGTGCCAGCAGCGTCAGGGGCCGAGAAAAACTGTTTTTT. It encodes CASSVRGREKLFF.

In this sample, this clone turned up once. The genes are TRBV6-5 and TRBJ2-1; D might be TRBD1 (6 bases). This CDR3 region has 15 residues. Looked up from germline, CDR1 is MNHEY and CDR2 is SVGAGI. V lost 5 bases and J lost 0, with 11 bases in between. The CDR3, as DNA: TGTGCCAGCAGTCTCGCGGACAGCTCCTACAATGAGCAGTTCTTC. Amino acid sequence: CASSLADSSYNEQFF.

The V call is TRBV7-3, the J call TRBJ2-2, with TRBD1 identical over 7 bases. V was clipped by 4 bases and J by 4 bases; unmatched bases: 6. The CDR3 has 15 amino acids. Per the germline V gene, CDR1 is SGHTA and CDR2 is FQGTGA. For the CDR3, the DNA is TGTGCCAGCAGCTCCAACAGGGGAAGCACCGGGGAGCTGTTTTTT. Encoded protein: CASSSNRGSTGELFF.

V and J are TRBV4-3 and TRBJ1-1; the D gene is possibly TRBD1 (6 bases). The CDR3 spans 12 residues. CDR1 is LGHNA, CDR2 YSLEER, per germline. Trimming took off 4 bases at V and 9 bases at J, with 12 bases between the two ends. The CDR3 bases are TGCGCCAGCAGCCCCCTGGGGGGGCAAGCTTTCTTT. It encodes CASSPLGGQAFF.

The CDR3 reads CASGMSLNTEAFF. CDR3 DNA sequence: TGTGCCAGTGGAATGTCCCTGAACACTGAAGCTTTCTTT. V gene TRBV9 combines with J gene TRBJ1-1; D remains ambiguous. Trimming removed 8 bases at V and 0 bases at J, with 11 bases between. CDR1 and CDR2 (germline): SGDLS, YYNGEE. The CDR3 loop spans 13 amino acids.

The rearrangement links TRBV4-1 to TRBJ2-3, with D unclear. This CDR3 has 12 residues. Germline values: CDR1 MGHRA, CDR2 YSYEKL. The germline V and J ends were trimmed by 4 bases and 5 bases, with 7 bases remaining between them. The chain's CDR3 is CASSRERDTQYF. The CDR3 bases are TGCGCCAGCAGCCGAGAAAGAGATACGCAGTATTTT.

DNA of the CDR3: TGTGCCAGCAGCCCCATGCCGGGACAGGGCTCTGGGGCCAACGTCCTGACTTTC. This gives the protein CASSPMPGQGSGANVLTF. The gene calls are TRBV27 and TRBJ2-6; 9 bases map to TRBD1. The CDR3 is 18 amino acids. CDR1 and CDR2 from the germline V gene are MNHEY and SMNVEV (reference sequence). After removal of 6 bases from V and 0 bases from J, the junction contained 9 bases not matched to a gene.

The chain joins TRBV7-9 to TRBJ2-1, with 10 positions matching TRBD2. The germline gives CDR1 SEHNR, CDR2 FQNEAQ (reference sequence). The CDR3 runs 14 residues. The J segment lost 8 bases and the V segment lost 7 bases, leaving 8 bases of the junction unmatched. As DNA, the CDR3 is TGTGCCAGCACCCCCCTAGCGGGGGATCATGAGCAGTTCTTC. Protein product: CASTPLAGDHEQFF.

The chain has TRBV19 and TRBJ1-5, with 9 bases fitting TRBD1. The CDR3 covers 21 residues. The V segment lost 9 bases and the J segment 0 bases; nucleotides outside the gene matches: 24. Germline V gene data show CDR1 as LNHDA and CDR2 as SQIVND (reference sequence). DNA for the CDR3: TGTGCCAGCACCACCAAACTCCGGGACAGGGATTCTCAGTCTAGCAATCAGCCCCAGCATTTT. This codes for CASTTKLRDRDSQSSNQPQHF.

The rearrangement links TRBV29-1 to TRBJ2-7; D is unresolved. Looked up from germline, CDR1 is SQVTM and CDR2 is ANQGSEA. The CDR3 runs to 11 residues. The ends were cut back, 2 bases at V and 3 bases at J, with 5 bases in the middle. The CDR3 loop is CSVEQRYEQYF. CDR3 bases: TGCAGCGTTGAACAACGCTACGAGCAGTACTTC.

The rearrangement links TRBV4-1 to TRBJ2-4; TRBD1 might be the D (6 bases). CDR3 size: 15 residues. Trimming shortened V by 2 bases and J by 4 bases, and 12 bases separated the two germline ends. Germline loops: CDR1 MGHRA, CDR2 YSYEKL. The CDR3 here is CASSQPTGSKNIQYF. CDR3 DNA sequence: TGCGCCAGCAGCCAACCGACAGGATCGAAAAACATTCAGTACTTC.